The 21 T cell receptor beta chains listed next were all sequenced from one sample in a study of blood T cell repertoires in COVID-19. Assay: immunoSEQ multiplex PCR; the TCRdb copy retains only in-frame clones and omits some. Here the sample spans under 300,000 clones, 70% to 90% being singletons. The sequencing sample was made of PBMCs or T cells enriched from blood (not recorded which). All receptors derive from a woman between 50 and 59 years old who had recovered from COVID-19.

This rearrangement joins TRBV7-9 to TRBJ2-1, with D maybe TRBD2 (6 bases). Germline CDR1 and CDR2: SEHNR and FQNEAQ (reference sequence). With 5 bases removed from V and 7 bases from J, the gap between germline ends came to 18 bases. The CDR3 runs to 15 residues. The CDR3, as DNA: TGTGCCAGCAGCGAAAGCCTACCAGGGACTAATGAGCAGTTCTTC. Its protein is CASSESLPGTNEQFF. Variable domain in full (rest from reference TRBV7-9 and TRBJ2-1): DTGVSQNPRHKITKRGQNVTFRCDPISEHNRLYWYRQTLGQGPEFLTYFQNEAQLEKSRLLSDRFSAERPKGSFSTLEIQRTEQGDSAMYLCASSESLPGTNEQFFGPGTRLTVL.

J is TRBJ2-3 and V is TRBV27; a weak D match, TRBD1 (5 bases). V dropped 4 bases and J dropped 0 bases, with 11 bases sitting between them. The CDR3 runs 15 residues. Germline CDR1 is MNHEY and CDR2 is SMNVEV (reference sequence). CDR3 sequence: CASSWGTTSTDTQYF. The CDR3 nucleotides read TGTGCCAGCAGTTGGGGCACCACTAGCACAGATACGCAGTATTTT.

The rearrangement links TRBV27 to TRBJ2-7, with a weak D call TRBD2 (6 bases). Germline V lookup: CDR1 MNHEY, CDR2 SMNVEV (reference sequence). The V gene lost 7 bases and the J gene lost 4 bases, with 17 bases spanning the gap. This CDR3 region has 14 residues. CDR3 nucleotides: TGTGCCAGCAAAAAGACCGGAGGGGCGTACGAGCAGTACTTC. Encoded protein: CASKKTGGAYEQYF.

This clone was counted a single time. J is TRBJ1-2 and V is TRBV19; 11 nucleotides align to TRBD1. This CDR3 region has 15 residues. From germline, CDR1 is LNHDA and CDR2 SQIVND (reference sequence). V lost 3 bases and J lost 8; bases outside the gene matches: 8. The DNA of the CDR3 is TGTGCCAGTAGTATTTCAGGACAGGGGGCGCCCGGCTACACCTTC. Protein sequence: CASSISGQGAPGYTF.

This chain joins TRBV6-1 and TRBJ1-1, with TRBD1 matching 7 bases. Germline trimming cut 3 bases from V and 3 bases from J; bases unmatched to any gene: 10. This CDR3 is built from 16 residues. CDR1 is MNHNS and CDR2 is SASEGT in the germline V gene. For the CDR3, the DNA is TGTGCCAGCAGTGATACCGAGGGCAGGGGGTACACTGAAGCTTTCTTT. Residues: CASSDTEGRGYTEAFF.

The chain links TRBV14 to TRBJ2-7, with D tentatively TRBD2 (6 bases). Trimming stripped 8 bases from V and 4 bases from J, with 18 bases between. The V gene's germline CDR1 is SGHDN and CDR2 FVKESK. The CDR3 extends over 14 amino acids. This chain's CDR3 is CASPQTRRGYEQYF. CDR3 coding DNA: TGTGCCAGCCCCCAAACCCGGAGGGGATACGAGCAGTACTTC. Complete variable domain (other parts from reference TRBV14 and TRBJ2-7): EAGVTQFPSHSVIEKGQTVTLRCDPISGHDNLYWYRRVMGKEIKFLLHFVKESKQDESGMPNNRFLAERTGGTYSTLKVQPAELEDSGVYFCASPQTRRGYEQYFGPGTRLTVT.

V usage is TRBV5-1 and J usage is TRBJ2-1; 10 positions match TRBD2. Germline trimming cut 3 bases from V and 0 bases from J; bases unmatched to any gene: 0. The CDR3 is made up of 15 amino acids. Germline-derived CDR1 and CDR2 are SGHRS and YFSETQ. The CDR3 nucleotides are TGCGCCAGCAGCTCTAGCGGGGGCTCCTACAATGAGCAGTTCTTC. Its protein is CASSSSGGSYNEQFF.

This CDR3 is CASSPGILSYEQYF. The CDR3 nucleotides read TGTGCCAGCAGTCCCGGGATACTTTCCTACGAGCAGTACTTC. The chain joins TRBV27 to TRBJ2-7, with a possible D match to TRBD2 (5 bases). The germline V gene has CDR1 MNHEY and CDR2 SMNVEV (reference sequence). V was cut by 5 bases and J by 1 base, with 12 bases left in between. CDR3 size: 14 residues.

V usage is TRBV28 and J usage is TRBJ2-1; 9 bases line up with TRBD2. Germline CDR1 is MDHEN and CDR2 is SYDVKM. The CDR3 totals 21 residues. Losses at the gene ends were 5 bases for V and 7 bases for J; bases not matched to a gene: 27. CDR3 sequence: CASSAPSPGTDSGRLSNEQFF. The CDR3 coding sequence is TGTGCCAGCAGTGCCCCTTCCCCGGGGACGGATAGCGGGAGACTGAGTAATGAGCAGTTCTTC.

The rearrangement uses TRBV18 and TRBJ2-5; D perhaps matches TRBD1 (5 bases). CDR1 KGHSH and CDR2 LQKENI come from the germline V gene. Deletions cut 0 bases from V and 2 bases from J, with 7 bases between. The CDR3 is 14 amino acids. The CDR3 spells CASSPPAGQETQYF. CDR3 nucleotide sequence: TGTGCCAGCTCACCACCGGCAGGGCAAGAGACCCAGTACTTC.

This clone came up a few times. This chain connects TRBV28 to TRBJ2-1, with 9 bases aligning to TRBD1. Germline lookup yields CDR1 MDHEN and CDR2 SYDVKM. V was pared by 4 bases and J by 5 bases, with 9 bases of the junction left unmatched. The CDR3 consists of 16 residues. CDR3 DNA: TGTGCCAGCAGTTCAATTCCGGGACAGGGCAACAATGAGCAGTTCTTC. Encoded protein: CASSSIPGQGNNEQFF. Together with reference TRBV28 and TRBJ2-1, the CDR3 gives the full variable domain: DVKVTQSSRYLVKRTGEKVFLECVQDMDHENMFWYRQDPGLGLRLIYFSYDVKMKEKGDIPEGYSVSREKKERFSLILESASTNQTSMYLCASSSIPGQGNNEQFFGPGTRLTVL.

This chain's CDR3 is CASVTNRAVGTEAFF. The DNA for the CDR3 is TGTGCCAGCGTTACGAACAGGGCAGTAGGCACTGAAGCTTTCTTT. The chain combines TRBV28 with TRBJ1-1; a weak D match, TRBD1 (6 bases). V dropped 8 bases and J dropped 4 bases, with 20 bases sitting between them. The germline V gene has CDR1 MDHEN and CDR2 SYDVKM. This CDR3 spans 15 amino acids.

This chain connects TRBV6-2 or TRBV6-3 to TRBJ1-1; D is perhaps TRBD1 (6 bases). The germline V gene has CDR1 MNHEY and CDR2 SVGEGT. The CDR3 length is 14 residues. V lost 6 bases to trimming and J lost 7 bases, with 18 bases between them. DNA of the CDR3: TGTGCCAGCAGCCCCGTCGTTGGGGGCGGTGAAGCTTTCTTT. It codes for CASSPVVGGGEAFF.

The rearrangement links TRBV5-1 to TRBJ1-2, with 9 bases identical to TRBD1. The CDR3 has 14 residues. The trim removed 0 bases at V and 7 bases at J, leaving 4 bases unmatched. Germline CDR1 SGHRS, CDR2 YFSETQ. The DNA for the CDR3 is TGCGCCAGCAGCTTGGGACAGGGGGTCTCTGGCTACACCTTC. Translated, it gives CASSLGQGVSGYTF. Drawing the rest from reference TRBV5-1 and TRBJ1-2, the complete variable domain is KAGVTQTPRYLIKTRGQQVTLSCSPISGHRSVSWYQQTPGQGLQFLFEYFSETQRNKGNFPGRFSGRQFSNSRSEMNVSTLELGDSALYLCASSLGQGVSGYTFGSGTRLTVV.

This chain links TRBV19 with TRBJ1-1, with 9 bases identical to TRBD1. V gave up 6 bases and J gave up 1 base; unmatched junction bases: 6. Germline V gives CDR1 LNHDA, CDR2 SQIVND (reference sequence). The CDR3 sequence is 15 residues long. Here the CDR3 reads CASRITGGPNTEAFF. The CDR3 nucleotides read TGTGCCAGTAGAATTACAGGGGGCCCGAACACTGAAGCTTTCTTT.

The CDR3 DNA sequence: TGCGCCAGCAGGTGGCAGGGGGCGGACACTGAAGCTTTCTTT. It yields the protein CASRWQGADTEAFF. This chain links TRBV5-1 with TRBJ1-1; 8 bases are shared with TRBD1. Trimming removed 5 bases from V and 3 bases from J; junction bases left unmatched: 6. The V gene's germline CDR1 is SGHRS and CDR2 YFSETQ. This CDR3 is 14 amino acids long. Full variable domain (rest looked up from reference TRBV5-1 and TRBJ1-1): KAGVTQTPRYLIKTRGQQVTLSCSPISGHRSVSWYQQTPGQGLQFLFEYFSETQRNKGNFPGRFSGRQFSNSRSEMNVSTLELGDSALYLCASRWQGADTEAFFGQGTRLTVV.

The rearrangement joins TRBV5-1 to TRBJ1-5; 9 bases map to TRBD1. The V segment lost 4 bases and the J segment 2 bases; nucleotides outside the gene matches: 19. Germline V CDR1 and CDR2: SGHRS, YFSETQ. The CDR3 is 20 amino acids. Here the CDR3 reads CASSTDRDRETSGGNQPQHF. The CDR3 DNA sequence: TGCGCCAGCAGCACAGACCGGGACAGGGAGACCTCCGGGGGCAATCAGCCCCAGCATTTT.

The rearrangement links TRBV9 to TRBJ2-7, with 9 positions matching TRBD1. Germline V gene data show CDR1 as SGDLS and CDR2 as YYNGEE. This CDR3 is 15 amino acids long. The V and J ends lost 0 bases and 4 bases, in that order; junction bases with no gene match: 5. CDR3 nucleotide sequence: TGTGCCAGCAGCGTAGGGACAGGGGAAGGGTACGAGCAGTACTTC. It translates to CASSVGTGEGYEQYF.

The genes are TRBV5-1 and TRBJ2-3; TRBD2 aligns across 7 bases. In germline, CDR1 is SGHRS, CDR2 YFSETQ. V lost 0 bases, J lost 2 bases, and 6 bases stayed unmatched. The CDR3 spans 16 residues. The CDR3 bases are TGCGCCAGCAGCTTGGAACCGGGAGGCTACACAGATACGCAGTATTTT. Residues: CASSLEPGGYTDTQYF.

This sequence joins TRBV21-1 and TRBJ2-7; TRBD2 was called by the table and not checked on the DNA. TRBV21-1 represents a pseudogene. There are 14 residues in the CDR3. As DNA, the CDR3 is TGTGCCAGCGCGATCGGCGGGGGATCCTACGAGCAGTACTTC. Translating it yields CASAIGGGSYEQYF.

As to this clone: Distinct nucleotide sequences in the sample also encode this CDR3. This chain joins TRBV5-4 and TRBJ2-1, with a tentative D call TRBD1 (5 bases). The length of the CDR3 is 13 residues. The V and J ends lost 0 bases and 6 bases respectively, with 7 bases between them. In germline, CDR1 is SGHNT, CDR2 YYREEE (reference sequence). Here the CDR3 reads CASSLAQGNEQFF. CDR3 DNA sequence: TGTGCCAGCAGCTTGGCCCAGGGCAATGAGCAGTTCTTC. The variable domain in full, with the rest retrieved from reference TRBV5-4 and TRBJ2-1, is ETGVTQSPTHLIKTRGQQVTLRCSSQSGHNTVSWYQQALGQGPQFIFQYYREEENGRGNFPPRFSGLQFPNYSSELNVNALELDDSALYLCASSLAQGNEQFFGPGTRLTVL.